Shown below are 2 T cell receptor beta chains from a single sample sequenced in a study of chemoradiotherapy in HPV16-positive cancers. Sequencing was performed with immunoSEQ multiplex PCR; in TCRdb, only in-frame clones are kept and a portion is missing. The sample includes about 13,000 clones, 70% to 85% seen only once; the top ten take about 5.8%. The specimen was blood, collected from a patient who underwent chemoradiotherapy. The receptors here all came from a human donor with HPV-associated anogenital cancer.

The V gene is TRBV5-1, the J gene TRBJ1-4; D call uncertain. The length of the CDR3 is 14 residues. Germline V gene lookup returns CDR1 SGHRS and CDR2 YFSETQ. Trimming cost V 5 bases and J 10 bases, with 18 bases left between them. The CDR3 reads CASRERSSEGKLFF. The CDR3 DNA reads as TGCGCCAGCAGAGAGCGGAGTTCGGAAGGAAAACTGTTTTTT.

The genes are TRBV30 and TRBJ1-6, with D unclear. V dropped 4 bases and J dropped 7 bases, with 14 bases sitting between them. The CDR3 consists of 14 residues. Germline V CDR1 and CDR2: GTSNPN, SVGIG (reference sequence). For the CDR3, the DNA is TGTGCCTGGACTGAAGGCCTATTGAATTCACCCCTCCACTTT. As protein: CAWTEGLLNSPLHF.